The clone carrying this TCR beta chain has a single count. Among ophthalmopathy patients, the Clinical Activity Score reached at least 3, the NOSPECS grade reached at least 4, and duration remained under 3 months. On the basis of clinical symptoms, serum thyroxine and TRAb, thyroid ultrasound and orbital computed tomography, diagnoses were made. Per the germline V gene, CDR1 is SGDLS and CDR2 is YYNGEE. V was trimmed by 4 bases and J by 7 bases, leaving 18 bases between them. This CDR3 comprises 14 residues. The data stem from a study of T cells in Graves' hyperthyroidism and ophthalmopathy. Amplification of TCR beta CDR3 regions was performed using RNA transcripts as template. Initially, a first-round RT-PCR of the TCR CDR3 employed the HTBI primer set. Each CDR3 protein gets one entry after TCRdb re-called the multiplex PCR reads with MiXCR. The sample has tens of thousands of distinct CDR3 sequences, about half seen once.

The V and J genes are TRBV9 and TRBJ2-7; maybe TRBD2 (5 bases). This sequence originates from a woman between 50 and 59 years old with Graves' ophthalmopathy. Sample: blood. CDR3 amino acids: CASSPSEVVGEQYF. The CDR3 DNA sequence: TGTGCCAGCAGCCCATCGGAGGTGGTCGGGGAGCAGTACTTC.